This record covers a single T cell receptor (beta chain). Antigen unknown. This sample is drawn from a study of cytotoxic CD8 clonotypes in ibrutinib-treated CLL. Sequencing was performed with immunoSEQ multiplex PCR; in TCRdb, only in-frame clones are kept and a portion is missing. The data contain 150,000 or so clones, 80% to 90% of them singletons. Genomic DNA in an amount of around 2 micrograms was extracted from cryopreserved PBMCs and used for the preparation of TCR beta libraries. This CDR3 region has 13 residues. V lost 4 bases and J 3 bases, leaving 10 bases between the germline ends. Germline assignment: CDR1 SGHNT and CDR2 YYREEE (reference sequence). General study findings and limits: Baseline levels of clonality went above those of age-matched healthy donors and moved with circulating CD8+ T-cell counts. Once treatment began, public clonotypes, which were uncommon, contracted or stayed stable.

The chain combines TRBV5-4 with TRBJ2-5; D remains ambiguous. Specimen: PBMCs, collected after 24 months of ibrutinib treatment. The origin of this receptor is a human donor with chronic lymphocytic leukemia. In DNA, the CDR3 is TGTGCCAGCAGCACGGAGAGAGAAGAGACCCAGTACTTC. It encodes CASSTEREETQYF.